This T cell receptor (beta chain) originates from a study of blood T cell repertoires in COVID-19. Study summary: The United States, Italy and Spain were the sources of the acute and convalescent COVID-19 samples. T cells, B-cell-depleted T cells, or PBMCs supplied cDNA or gDNA.

Profiling relied on immunoSEQ multiplex PCR, and the TCRdb table lists in-frame clones only, not all of them. The repertoire holds more than 200,000 clones, approximately 79% seen once, with roughly 4.9% in the top ten. The CDR3 contains 11 residues. The germline CDR1 and CDR2 sequences are LNHNV and YYDKDF (reference sequence). V was pared by 3 bases and J by 10 bases, with 8 bases between. The sample was peripheral blood. The chain has TRBV15 and TRBJ2-3; D might be TRBD1 (5 bases). The clonotype was recovered from a woman aged 80 or older with active or convalescent COVID-19. The CDR3 coding sequence is TGTGCCACCAGCAGGGAAGGGGCGCAGTATTTT. Amino acid sequence: CATSREGAQYF.